The source of this T cell receptor (beta chain) is a study of OX40 agonist ivuxolimab in advanced cancers. Repertoires were generated with immunoSEQ multiplex PCR, while TCRdb's copy carries only in-frame clones and drops some. This sample has about 45,000 clones, with 85% to 90% found just once. The CDR3 covers 13 residues. V lost 8 bases and J 5 bases, leaving 15 bases between the germline ends. Per the germline V gene, CDR1 is SNHLY and CDR2 is FYNNEI. The chain recombines TRBV2 with TRBJ2-5; the D is unclear. The clonotype was recovered from an adult with an advanced solid tumor such as melanoma, head and neck, liver or kidney cancer. This specimen was CD4+ or CD8+ T cells sorted from blood, taken in a trial of the OX40 agonist ivuxolimab. DNA for the CDR3: TGTGCCAGCTTAGGGCTTTCAAGGGAGACCCAGTACTTC. As protein: CASLGLSRETQYF.